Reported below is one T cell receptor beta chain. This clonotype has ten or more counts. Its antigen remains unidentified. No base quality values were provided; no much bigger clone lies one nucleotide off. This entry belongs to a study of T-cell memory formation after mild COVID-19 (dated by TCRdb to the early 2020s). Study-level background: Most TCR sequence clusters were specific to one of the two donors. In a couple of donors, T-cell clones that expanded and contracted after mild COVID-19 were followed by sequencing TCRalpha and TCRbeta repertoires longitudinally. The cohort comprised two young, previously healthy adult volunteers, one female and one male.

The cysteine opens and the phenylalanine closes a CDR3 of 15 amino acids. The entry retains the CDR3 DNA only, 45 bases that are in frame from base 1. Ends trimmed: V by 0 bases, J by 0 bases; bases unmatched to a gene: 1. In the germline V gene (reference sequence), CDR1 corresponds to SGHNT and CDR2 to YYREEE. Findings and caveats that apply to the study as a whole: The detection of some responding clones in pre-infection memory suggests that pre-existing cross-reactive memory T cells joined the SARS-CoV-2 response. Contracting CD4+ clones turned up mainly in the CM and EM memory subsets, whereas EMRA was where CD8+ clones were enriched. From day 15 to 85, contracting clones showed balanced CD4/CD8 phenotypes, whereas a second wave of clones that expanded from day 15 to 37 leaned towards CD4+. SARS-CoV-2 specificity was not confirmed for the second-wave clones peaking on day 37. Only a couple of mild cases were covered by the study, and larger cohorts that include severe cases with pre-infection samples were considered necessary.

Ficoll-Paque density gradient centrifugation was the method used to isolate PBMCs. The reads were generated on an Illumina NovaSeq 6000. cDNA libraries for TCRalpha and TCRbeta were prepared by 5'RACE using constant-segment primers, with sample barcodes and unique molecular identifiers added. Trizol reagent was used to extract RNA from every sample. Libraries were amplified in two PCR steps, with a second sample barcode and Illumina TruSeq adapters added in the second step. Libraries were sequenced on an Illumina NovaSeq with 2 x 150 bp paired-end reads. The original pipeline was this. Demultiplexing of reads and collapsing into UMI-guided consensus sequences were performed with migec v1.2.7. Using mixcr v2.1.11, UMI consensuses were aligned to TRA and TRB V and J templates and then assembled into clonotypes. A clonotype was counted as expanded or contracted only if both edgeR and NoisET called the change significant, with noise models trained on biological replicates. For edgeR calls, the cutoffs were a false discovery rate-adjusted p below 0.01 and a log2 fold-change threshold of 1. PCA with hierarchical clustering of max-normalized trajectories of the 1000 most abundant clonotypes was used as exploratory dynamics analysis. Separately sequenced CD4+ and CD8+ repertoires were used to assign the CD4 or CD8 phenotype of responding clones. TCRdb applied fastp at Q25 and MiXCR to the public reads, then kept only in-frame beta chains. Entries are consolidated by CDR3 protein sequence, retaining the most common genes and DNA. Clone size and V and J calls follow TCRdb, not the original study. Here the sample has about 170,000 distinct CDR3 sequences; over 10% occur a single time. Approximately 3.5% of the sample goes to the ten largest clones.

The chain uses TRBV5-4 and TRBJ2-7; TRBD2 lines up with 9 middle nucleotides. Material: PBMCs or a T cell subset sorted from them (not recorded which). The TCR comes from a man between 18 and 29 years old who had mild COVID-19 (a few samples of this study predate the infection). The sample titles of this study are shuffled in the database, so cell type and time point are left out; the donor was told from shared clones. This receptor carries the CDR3 CASSLAAGGSYEQYF. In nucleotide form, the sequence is TGTGCCAGCAGCTTGGCAGCGGGGGGCTCCTACGAGCAGTACTTC.